The entry that follows covers one T cell receptor beta chain sequence. There is no known antigen for this receptor. Base qualities are not provided; no much larger clone lies one nucleotide away. The CDR3 regions of human TCRbeta chains were analyzed by immunosequencing. Processing in the source paper ran as follows. Repertoire TCRs were matched against a reference library of SARS-CoV-2-specific TCRs generated with the MIRA antigen-specificity platform. Breadth was defined as the fraction of unique TCRs that were SARS-CoV-2-associated, and depth was defined as the fraction of total T cells that were SARS-CoV-2-associated. Using the MIRA data, every spike-specific TCR was mapped to the spike region that the TCR reacted to and assigned to either a CD4 or a CD8 class. Log10-transformed breadth and depth values were compared by one-way ANOVA with Sidak's multiple comparisons tests. In TCRdb, the immuneACCESS table is reduced to in-frame sequences with V and J assigned. These tables do not hold every clone; where another copy was compared, an unresolved V gene accounts for under half, and the others remain unexplained. V, J and clone size are taken as reported in that table, and D and trimming were inferred from the DNA itself. The table for this sample lists about 110,000 clones; nearly 90% of them were counted only once. The ten largest clones capture around 3.2% of the sample.

The data were obtained in a study of T cell responses to AZD1222 COVID-19 vaccine listed by TCRdb under 2021. The study in broad terms: AZD1222 recipients given second doses at about 4 weeks or at about 12 weeks were pooled, since spike-specific TCR depth and breadth were not found to differ between the two schedules. Trial participants were enrolled by age into subgroups of 18-55, 56-69 and 70-plus years, and roughly 160, 29 and 62 TCR-sequenced participants, respectively, were included in these subgroups. TCR sequencing was performed for about 250 trial participants, of whom around 200 were given two doses of AZD1222 and around 25 were given two doses of MenACWY control vaccine.

From its cysteine to its phenylalanine, the CDR3 spans 12 amino acids. Of all the DNA, just the CDR3 is kept, 36 bases in frame from base 1. V drops 4 bases and J drops 6 bases, leaving 10 bases in between. CDR1 SQVTM and CDR2 ANQGSEA were looked up in the germline V gene. Study-level results and caveats: Only 5 to 7 AZD1222 recipients were SARS-CoV-2 seropositive at baseline, limiting conclusions about previously exposed vaccinees. The vaccine-associated CD4 TCRs covered the entire spike protein, and the dominant responses fell in regions 160-218 and 743-854. In the small 56-69-year group, the increase in depth fell short of significance, most likely because of low power. Participants were mostly white British, with more females than males. The authors suggested clonal diversity may have been underestimated. After two AZD1222 doses, both the breadth and the depth of spike-specific TCRs were significantly higher than at day 0 and than in MenACWY recipients. Because no day 14 peak-response samples were available, the repertoires could be characterized only after the peak T cell response. Reportedly, almost half of the unique spike-specific TCRs recognized epitopes lying outside the regions that are mutated in the B.1.351 and B.1.1.7 variants.

The sample's time point label is to be understood as: baseline before first vaccination. The vaccinee samples were drawn from two UK trials, COV001 and COV002, one of which was a single-blind randomized controlled phase 2/3 trial testing AZD1222 (ChAdOx1 nCoV-19) in healthy adults. For TCRbeta chain sequencing, PBMC samples were collected from trial participants at day 0 and at day 28 after the second dose. The clonotype originates from an adult in good health. Sample: peripheral blood, taken on day 0 of AZD1222 vaccination. The rearrangement joined TRBV29-1 to TRBJ2-1, with no reliable assignment of the D segment. DNA sequence: TGCAGCGTTGTCGGGCCCCTCAATGAGCAGTTCTTC. This yields the protein CSVVGPLNEQFF.